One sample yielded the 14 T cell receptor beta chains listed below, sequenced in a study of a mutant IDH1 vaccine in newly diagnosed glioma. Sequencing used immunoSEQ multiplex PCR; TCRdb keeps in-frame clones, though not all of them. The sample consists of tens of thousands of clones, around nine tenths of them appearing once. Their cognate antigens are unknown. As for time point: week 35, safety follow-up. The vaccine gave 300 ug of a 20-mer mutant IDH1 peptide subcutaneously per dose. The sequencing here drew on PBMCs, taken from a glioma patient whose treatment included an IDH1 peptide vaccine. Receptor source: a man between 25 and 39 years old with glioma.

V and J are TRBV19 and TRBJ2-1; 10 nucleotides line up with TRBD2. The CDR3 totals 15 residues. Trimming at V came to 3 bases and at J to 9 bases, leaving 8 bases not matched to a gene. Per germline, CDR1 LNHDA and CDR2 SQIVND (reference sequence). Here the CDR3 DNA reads TGTGCCAGTAGTATTTCTAGCGGGGGCTGGAGTGAGCAGTTCTTC. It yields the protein CASSISSGGWSEQFF.

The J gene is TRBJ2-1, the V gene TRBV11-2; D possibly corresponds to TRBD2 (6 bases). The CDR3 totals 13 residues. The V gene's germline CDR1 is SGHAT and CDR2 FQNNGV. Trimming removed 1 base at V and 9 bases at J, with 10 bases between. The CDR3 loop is CASSLGDFIEQFF. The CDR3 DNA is TGTGCCAGCAGCTTAGGGGACTTTATTGAGCAGTTCTTC. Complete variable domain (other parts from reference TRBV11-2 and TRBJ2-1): EAGVAQSPRYKIIEKRQSVAFWCNPISGHATLYWYQQILGQGPKLLIQFQNNGVVDDSQLPKDRFSAERLKGVDSTLKIQPAKLEDSAVYLCASSLGDFIEQFFGPGTRLTVL.

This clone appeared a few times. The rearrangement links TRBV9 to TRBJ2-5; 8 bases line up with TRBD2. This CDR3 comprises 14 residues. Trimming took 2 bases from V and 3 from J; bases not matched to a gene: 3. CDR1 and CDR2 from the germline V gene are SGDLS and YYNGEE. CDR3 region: CASSVTSGEETQYF. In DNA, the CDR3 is TGTGCCAGCAGCGTCACTAGCGGAGAAGAGACCCAGTACTTC.

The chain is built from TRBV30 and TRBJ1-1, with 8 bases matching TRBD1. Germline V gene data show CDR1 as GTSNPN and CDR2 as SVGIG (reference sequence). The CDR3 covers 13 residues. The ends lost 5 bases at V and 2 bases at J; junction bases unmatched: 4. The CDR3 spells CAWDRGVNTEAFF. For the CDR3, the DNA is TGTGCCTGGGACAGGGGTGTTAACACTGAAGCTTTCTTT.

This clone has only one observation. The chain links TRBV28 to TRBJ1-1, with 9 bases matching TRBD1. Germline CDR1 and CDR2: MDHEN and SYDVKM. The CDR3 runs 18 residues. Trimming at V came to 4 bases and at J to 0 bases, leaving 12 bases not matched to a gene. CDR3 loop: CASSSSMTGGPMNTEAFF. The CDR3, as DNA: TGTGCCAGCAGTTCCTCCATGACAGGGGGTCCCATGAACACTGAAGCTTTCTTT. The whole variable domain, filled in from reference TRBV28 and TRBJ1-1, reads DVKVTQSSRYLVKRTGEKVFLECVQDMDHENMFWYRQDPGLGLRLIYFSYDVKMKEKGDIPEGYSVSREKKERFSLILESASTNQTSMYLCASSSSMTGGPMNTEAFFGQGTRLTVV.

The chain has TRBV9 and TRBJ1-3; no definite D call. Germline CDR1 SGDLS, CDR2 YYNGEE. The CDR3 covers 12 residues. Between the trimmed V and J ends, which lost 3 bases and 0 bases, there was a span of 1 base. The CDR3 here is CASSGSGNTIYF. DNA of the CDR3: TGTGCCAGCAGCGGCTCTGGAAACACCATATATTTT.

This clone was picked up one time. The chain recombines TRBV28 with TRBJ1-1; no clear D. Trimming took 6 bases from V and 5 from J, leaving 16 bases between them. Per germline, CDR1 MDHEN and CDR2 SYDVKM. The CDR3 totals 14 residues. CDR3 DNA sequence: TGTGCCAGCAGACTCGGCGAGGGAAGAACTGAAGCTTTCTTT. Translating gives CASRLGEGRTEAFF.

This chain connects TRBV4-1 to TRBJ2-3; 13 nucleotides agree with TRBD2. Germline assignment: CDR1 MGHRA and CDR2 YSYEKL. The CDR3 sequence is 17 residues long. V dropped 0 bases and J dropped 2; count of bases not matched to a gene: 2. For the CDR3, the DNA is TGCGCCAGCAGCCAAGAGGGGACTAGCGGGGACACAGATACGCAGTATTTT. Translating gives CASSQEGTSGDTDTQYF.

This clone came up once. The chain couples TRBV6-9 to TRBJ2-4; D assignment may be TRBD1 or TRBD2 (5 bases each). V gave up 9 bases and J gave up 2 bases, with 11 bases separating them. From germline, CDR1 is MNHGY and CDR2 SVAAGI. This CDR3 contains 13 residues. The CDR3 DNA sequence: TGTGCCAGGGCCGGGACGTCCAAAAACATTCAGTACTTC. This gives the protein CARAGTSKNIQYF.

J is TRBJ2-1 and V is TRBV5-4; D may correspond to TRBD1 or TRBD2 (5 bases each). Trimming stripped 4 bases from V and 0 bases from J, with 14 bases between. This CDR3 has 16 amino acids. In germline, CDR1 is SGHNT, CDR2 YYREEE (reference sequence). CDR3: CASSQEGQSSYNEQFF. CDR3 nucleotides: TGTGCCAGCAGCCAAGAGGGGCAGAGCTCCTACAATGAGCAGTTCTTC.

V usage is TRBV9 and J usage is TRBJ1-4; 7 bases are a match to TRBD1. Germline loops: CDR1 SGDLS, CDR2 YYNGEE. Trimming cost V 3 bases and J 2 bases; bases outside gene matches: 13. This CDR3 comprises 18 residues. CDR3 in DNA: TGTGCCAGCAGCGCTTACAGGGGTGGTAGTGGGACTAATGAAAAACTGTTTTTT. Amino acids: CASSAYRGGSGTNEKLFF.

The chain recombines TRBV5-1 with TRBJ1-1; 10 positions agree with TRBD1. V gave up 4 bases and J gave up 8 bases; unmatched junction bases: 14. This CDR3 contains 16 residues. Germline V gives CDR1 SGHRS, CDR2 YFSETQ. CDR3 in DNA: TGCGCCAGCAGCCCCGGGACAGGGGATTGGGACAGGGAAGCTTTCTTT. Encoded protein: CASSPGTGDWDREAFF.

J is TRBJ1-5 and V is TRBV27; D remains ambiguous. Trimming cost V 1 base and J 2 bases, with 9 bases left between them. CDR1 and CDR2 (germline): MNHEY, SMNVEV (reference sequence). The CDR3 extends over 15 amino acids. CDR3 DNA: TGTGCCAGCAGTTTATACGGGAAGGGCAATCAGCCCCAGCATTTT. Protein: CASSLYGKGNQPQHF.

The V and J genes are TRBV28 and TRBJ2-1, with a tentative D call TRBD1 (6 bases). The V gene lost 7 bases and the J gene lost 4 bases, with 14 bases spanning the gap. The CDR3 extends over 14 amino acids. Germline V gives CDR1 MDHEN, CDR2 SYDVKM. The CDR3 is CASNQQGSYNEQFF. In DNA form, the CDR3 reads TGTGCCAGCAACCAGCAGGGGTCTTACAATGAGCAGTTCTTC.